Each of the 17 T cell receptor beta chains below was sequenced from the same sample in a study of blood T cell repertoires in COVID-19. Assay: immunoSEQ multiplex PCR; the TCRdb copy retains only in-frame clones and omits some. The data contain approximately 140,000 clones, 84% of them singletons. The sample comprised peripheral blood. The receptors originated from a man between 65 and 85 years old with acute or convalescent COVID-19.

The V gene is TRBV6-5, the J gene TRBJ2-7; D call uncertain. Germline V lookup: CDR1 MNHEY, CDR2 SVGAGI. The V end lost 9 bases, the J end lost 3 bases, and 21 bases lay between the germline ends. The CDR3 covers 15 residues. CDR3 region: CASLSYLTAGYEQYF. CDR3 in DNA: TGTGCCAGTCTATCTTACCTTACTGCCGGCTACGAGCAGTACTTC.

V is TRBV7-6 and J is TRBJ2-7; 12 nucleotides line up with TRBD1. The CDR3 extends over 16 amino acids. The germline CDR1 and CDR2 sequences are SGHVS and FNYEAQ. V was pared by 5 bases and J by 6 bases, with 11 bases of the junction left unmatched. The CDR3 DNA reads TGTGCCAGCAGCCCGGGACAGGGGGCGACTTGGGTCGAGCAGTACTTC. Its protein is CASSPGQGATWVEQYF.

This sequence joins TRBV28 and TRBJ1-2; no reliable D call. CDR3 length equals 12 residues. The ends were cut back, 4 bases at V and 0 bases at J, with 3 bases in the middle. From germline, CDR1 is MDHEN and CDR2 SYDVKM. CDR3 nucleotide sequence: TGTGCCAGCAGTTCTTCTAACTATGGCTACACCTTC. Translation: CASSSSNYGYTF.

This clone came up once. The chain employs TRBV19 and TRBJ2-5, with a tentative D call TRBD2 (5 bases). CDR1 and CDR2 (germline): LNHDA, SQIVND (reference sequence). The CDR3 totals 13 residues. Trimming shortened V by 6 bases and J by 1 base, and 9 bases separated the two germline ends. This CDR3 is CASRPRAQETQYF. CDR3 DNA sequence: TGTGCCAGTAGGCCGAGGGCCCAAGAGACCCAGTACTTC.

The V gene is TRBV3-1 (or the pseudogene TRBV3-2), the J gene TRBJ1-1; D ambiguous. Germline V CDR1 and CDR2: LGHDT, YNNKEL (reference sequence). There are 13 residues in the CDR3. Trimming cost V 2 bases and J 8 bases, with 12 bases left between them. CDR3 residues: CASSQYESGEAFF. In DNA, the CDR3 is TGTGCCAGCAGCCAATATGAGAGCGGAGAAGCTTTCTTT.

This clone occurred a few times. The chain recombines TRBV6-2 or TRBV6-3 with TRBJ2-1; 7 bases line up with TRBD1. The CDR3 contains 17 residues. CDR1 is MNHEY and CDR2 is SVGEGT in the germline V gene. V dropped 6 bases and J dropped 7; count of bases not matched to a gene: 18. The chain's CDR3 is CASSHWPNRQGGNEQFF. The CDR3 nucleotides are TGTGCCAGCAGCCACTGGCCGAATAGACAGGGCGGAAATGAGCAGTTCTTC.

The CDR3 coding sequence is TGTGCCAGCAGTTTGACAGGGCCGCGTCAGCCCCAGCATTTT. It translates to CASSLTGPRQPQHF. The chain carries TRBV28 and TRBJ1-5, with 7 bases that match TRBD1. CDR1 and CDR2 (germline): MDHEN, SYDVKM. With 3 bases clipped from V and 6 bases from J, the junction kept 5 bases outside the gene matches. The CDR3 has 14 residues. Full variable domain (outside the CDR3, taken from reference TRBV28 and TRBJ1-5): DVKVTQSSRYLVKRTGEKVFLECVQDMDHENMFWYRQDPGLGLRLIYFSYDVKMKEKGDIPEGYSVSREKKERFSLILESASTNQTSMYLCASSLTGPRQPQHFGDGTRLSIL.

The chain employs TRBV5-1 and TRBJ1-2, with D maybe TRBD1 (5 bases). The CDR3 extends over 13 amino acids. Germline CDR1 reads SGHRS; CDR2 reads YFSETQ. Trimming cost V 4 bases and J 8 bases, with 15 bases left between them. CDR3 loop: CASSERTWSGYTF. The CDR3, as DNA: TGCGCCAGCAGCGAAAGGACATGGAGCGGCTACACCTTC.

V and J are TRBV5-1 and TRBJ2-1, with TRBD2 as a possible D gene (6 bases). Trimming took off 0 bases at V and 3 bases at J, with 10 bases between the two ends. This CDR3 has 15 residues. Per the germline V gene, CDR1 is SGHRS and CDR2 is YFSETQ. CDR3 bases: TGCGCCAGCAGCTTGGAGCTAGCGAGCTACAATGAGCAGTTCTTC. Translated, it gives CASSLELASYNEQFF.

The chain links TRBV27 to TRBJ2-7; the match to TRBD1 covers 8 bases. The CDR3 loop spans 14 amino acids. Trimming removed 6 bases from V and 2 bases from J; junction bases left unmatched: 6. The germline V gene has CDR1 MNHEY and CDR2 SMNVEV (reference sequence). The CDR3 DNA follows: TGTGCCAGCAGCAAATCGACAGGGGCCTACGAGCAGTACTTC. Its protein product is CASSKSTGAYEQYF.

The chain links TRBV3-1 (or the pseudogene TRBV3-2) to TRBJ1-4, with a tentative D call TRBD1 (5 bases). In germline, CDR1 is LGHDT, CDR2 YNNKEL (reference sequence). Trimming took 2 bases from V and 0 from J, leaving 7 bases between them. The CDR3 covers 15 residues. CDR3 loop: CASSQMTATNEKLFF. The CDR3 nucleotides are TGTGCCAGCAGCCAAATGACAGCAACTAATGAAAAACTGTTTTTT.

The rearrangement joins TRBV5-4 to TRBJ1-2, with 10 bases identical to TRBD1. V shed 1 base and J 7 bases; nucleotides not matched to a gene: 4. CDR3 length equals 14 residues. The germline V gene has CDR1 SGHNT and CDR2 YYREEE (reference sequence). In DNA, the CDR3 is TGTGCCAGCAGCTTGATTGGGACAGGGGCTGGCTACACCTTC. It is translated as CASSLIGTGAGYTF.

The rearrangement uses TRBV6-6 and TRBJ2-5, with 8 bases fitting TRBD2. The CDR3 spans 14 residues. The germline V gene encodes CDR1 MNHNY and CDR2 SVGAGI (reference sequence). The junction had 7 bases not matched to a gene; V was cut back by 5 bases and J by 5 bases. CDR3 sequence reads: CASSTGGARETQYF. CDR3 bases: TGTGCCAGCAGTACCGGGGGGGCACGGGAGACCCAGTACTTC.

The chain combines TRBV9 with TRBJ2-7, with TRBD2 identical over 8 bases. The CDR3 covers 15 residues. Losses at the gene ends were 0 bases for V and 4 bases for J; bases not matched to a gene: 6. Germline V gene data show CDR1 as SGDLS and CDR2 as YYNGEE. CDR3 in DNA: TGTGCCAGCAGCGTAGGGATAGCGGGACCGTACGAGCAGTACTTC. Translated, it gives CASSVGIAGPYEQYF.

This clone was seen a single time. The J gene is TRBJ2-7, the V gene TRBV6-5, with D unclear. The CDR3 sequence is 13 residues long. V gave up 4 bases and J gave up 2 bases, with 9 bases separating them. In germline, CDR1 is MNHEY, CDR2 SVGAGI. The CDR3 nucleotides are TGTGCCAGCAGTTCCAGTGGCACCTACGAGCAGTACTTC. Protein product: CASSSSGTYEQYF.

The chain couples TRBV7-6 to TRBJ2-7, with TRBD2 as a possible D gene (5 bases). The CDR3 length is 11 residues. V was cut by 4 bases and J by 6 bases, with 7 bases left in between. Germline V gene data show CDR1 as SGHVS and CDR2 as FNYEAQ. The CDR3 DNA sequence: TGTGCCAGCAGCTCGGCGGGCGAGCAGTACTTC. It yields the protein CASSSAGEQYF.

The chain carries TRBV30 and TRBJ1-6, with a weak D call TRBD1 (6 bases). Deletions cut 2 bases from V and 5 bases from J, with 10 bases between. CDR1 is GTSNPN and CDR2 is SVGIG in the germline V gene (reference sequence). The CDR3 length is 14 residues. The CDR3 bases are TGTGCCTGGAGTAAGGGGGGGAATAATTCACCCCTCCACTTT. It encodes CAWSKGGNNSPLHF.